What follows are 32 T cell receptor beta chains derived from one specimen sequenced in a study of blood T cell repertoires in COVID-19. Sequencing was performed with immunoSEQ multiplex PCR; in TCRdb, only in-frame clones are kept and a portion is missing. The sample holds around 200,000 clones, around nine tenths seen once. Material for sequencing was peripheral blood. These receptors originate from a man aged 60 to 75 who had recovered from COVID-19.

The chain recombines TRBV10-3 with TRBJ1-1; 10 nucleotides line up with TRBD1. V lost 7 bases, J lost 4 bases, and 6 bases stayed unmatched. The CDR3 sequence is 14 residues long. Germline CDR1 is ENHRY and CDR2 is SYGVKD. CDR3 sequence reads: CAITEGQGTTEAFF. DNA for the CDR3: TGTGCCATCACCGAGGGACAGGGGACCACTGAAGCTTTCTTT.

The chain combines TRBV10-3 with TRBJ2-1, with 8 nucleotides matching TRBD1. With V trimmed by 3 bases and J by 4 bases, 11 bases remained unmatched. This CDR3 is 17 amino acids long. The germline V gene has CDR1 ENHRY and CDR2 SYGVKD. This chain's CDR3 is CAISDFPGQESYNEQFF. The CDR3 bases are TGTGCCATCAGTGATTTCCCGGGACAGGAGTCGTACAATGAGCAGTTCTTC.

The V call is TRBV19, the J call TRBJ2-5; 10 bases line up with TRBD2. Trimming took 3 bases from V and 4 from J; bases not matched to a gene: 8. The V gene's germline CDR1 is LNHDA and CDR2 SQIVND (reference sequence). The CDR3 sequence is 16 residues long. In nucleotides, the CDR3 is TGTGCCAGTAGTATTTTTCCAGCGGGGGGGCGAGAGACCCAGTACTTC. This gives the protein CASSIFPAGGRETQYF.

This CDR3 reads CASSGERGGGQPQHF. In DNA, the CDR3 is TGTGCCAGCAGCGGGGAGAGAGGGGGCGGTCAGCCCCAGCATTTT. This sequence joins TRBV3-1 (or the pseudogene TRBV3-2) and TRBJ1-5, with 7 bases fitting TRBD1. J lost 6 bases, V lost 5 bases, and 10 bases had no gene match. CDR3 length equals 15 residues. CDR1 and CDR2 (germline): LGHDT, YNNKEL (reference sequence).

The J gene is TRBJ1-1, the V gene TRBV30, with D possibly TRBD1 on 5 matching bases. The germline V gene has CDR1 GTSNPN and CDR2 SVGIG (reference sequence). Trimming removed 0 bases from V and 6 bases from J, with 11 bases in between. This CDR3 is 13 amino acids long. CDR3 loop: CAWSVRGGAEAFF. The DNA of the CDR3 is TGTGCCTGGAGTGTACGGGGGGGTGCTGAAGCTTTCTTT.

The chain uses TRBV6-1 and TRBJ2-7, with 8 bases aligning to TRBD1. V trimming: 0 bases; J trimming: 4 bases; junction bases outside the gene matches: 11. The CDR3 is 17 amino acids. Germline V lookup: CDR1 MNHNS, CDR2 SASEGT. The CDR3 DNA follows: TGTGCCAGCAGTGAAGCGCAGGGGGCCATTCTCCTTTACGAGCAGTACTTC. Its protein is CASSEAQGAILLYEQYF.

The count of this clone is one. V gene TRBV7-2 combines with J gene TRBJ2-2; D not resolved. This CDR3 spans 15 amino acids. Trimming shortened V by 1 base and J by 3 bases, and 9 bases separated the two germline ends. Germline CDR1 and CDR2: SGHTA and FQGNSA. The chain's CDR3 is CASSLDLLDTGELFF. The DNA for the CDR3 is TGTGCCAGCAGCTTAGACCTGCTAGACACCGGGGAGCTGTTTTTT.

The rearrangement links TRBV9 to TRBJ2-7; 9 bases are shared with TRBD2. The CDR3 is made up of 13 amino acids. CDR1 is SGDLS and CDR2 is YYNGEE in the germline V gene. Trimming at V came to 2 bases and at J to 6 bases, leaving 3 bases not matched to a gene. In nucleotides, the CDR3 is TGTGCCAGCAGCGTCCGAGCGGGGGGCGAGCAGTACTTC. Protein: CASSVRAGGEQYF.

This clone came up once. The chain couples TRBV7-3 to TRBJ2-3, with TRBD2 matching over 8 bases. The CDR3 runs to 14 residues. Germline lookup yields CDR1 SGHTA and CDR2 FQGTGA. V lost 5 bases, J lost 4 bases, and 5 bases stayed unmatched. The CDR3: CASSPSGPSDTQYF. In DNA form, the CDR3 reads TGTGCCAGCAGCCCTAGCGGGCCCTCAGATACGCAGTATTTT. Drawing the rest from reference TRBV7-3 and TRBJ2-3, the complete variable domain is GAGVSQTPSNKVTEKGKYVELRCDPISGHTALYWYRQSLGQGPEFLIYFQGTGAADDSGLPNDRFFAVRPEGSVSTLKIQRTERGDSAVYLCASSPSGPSDTQYFGPGTRLTVL.

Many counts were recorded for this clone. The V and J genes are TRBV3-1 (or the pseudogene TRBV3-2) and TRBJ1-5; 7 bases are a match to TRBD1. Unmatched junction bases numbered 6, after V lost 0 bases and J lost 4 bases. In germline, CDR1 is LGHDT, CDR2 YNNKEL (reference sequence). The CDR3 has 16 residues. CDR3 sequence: CASSQDQTGKNQPQHF. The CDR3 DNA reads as TGTGCCAGCAGCCAAGATCAGACAGGGAAAAATCAGCCCCAGCATTTT.

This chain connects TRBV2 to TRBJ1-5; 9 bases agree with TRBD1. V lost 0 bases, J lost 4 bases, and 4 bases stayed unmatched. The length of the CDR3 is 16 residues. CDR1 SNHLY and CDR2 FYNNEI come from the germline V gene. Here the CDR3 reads CASSEAGGQGNQPQHF. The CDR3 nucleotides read TGTGCCAGCAGTGAAGCGGGGGGACAGGGAAATCAGCCCCAGCATTTT. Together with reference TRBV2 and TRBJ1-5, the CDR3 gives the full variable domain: EPEVTQTPSHQVTQMGQEVILRCVPISNHLYFYWYRQILGQKVEFLVSFYNNEISEKSEIFDDQFSVERPDGSNFTLKIRSTKLEDSAMYFCASSEAGGQGNQPQHFGDGTRLSIL.

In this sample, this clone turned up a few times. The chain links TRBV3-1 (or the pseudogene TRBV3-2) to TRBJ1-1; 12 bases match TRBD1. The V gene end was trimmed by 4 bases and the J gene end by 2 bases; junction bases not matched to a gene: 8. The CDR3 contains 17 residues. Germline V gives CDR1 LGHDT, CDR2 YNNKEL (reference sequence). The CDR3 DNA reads TGTGCCAGCAGCCGGAGGGGGACAGGGGGCGATAACACTGAAGCTTTCTTT. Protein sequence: CASSRRGTGGDNTEAFF.

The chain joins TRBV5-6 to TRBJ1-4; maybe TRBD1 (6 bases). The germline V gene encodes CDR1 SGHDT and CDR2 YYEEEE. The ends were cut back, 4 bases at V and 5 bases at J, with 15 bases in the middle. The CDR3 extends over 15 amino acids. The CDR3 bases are TGTGCCAGCAGCGGACAGAGAATAACAAATGAAAAACTGTTTTTT. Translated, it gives CASSGQRITNEKLFF.

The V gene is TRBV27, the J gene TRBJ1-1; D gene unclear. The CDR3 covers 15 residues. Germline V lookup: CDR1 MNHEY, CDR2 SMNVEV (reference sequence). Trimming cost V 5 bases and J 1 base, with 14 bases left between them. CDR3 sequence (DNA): TGTGCCAGCAGTACCTATCGGGGTAGGAACACTGAAGCTTTCTTT. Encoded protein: CASSTYRGRNTEAFF.

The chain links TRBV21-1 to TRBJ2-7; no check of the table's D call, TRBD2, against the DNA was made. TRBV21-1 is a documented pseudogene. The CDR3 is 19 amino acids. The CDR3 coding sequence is TGTGCCAGCAGCATCTTAACCGGGACTAGCGGAACCACCTCCTACGAGCAGTACTTC. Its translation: CASSILTGTSGTTSYEQYF.

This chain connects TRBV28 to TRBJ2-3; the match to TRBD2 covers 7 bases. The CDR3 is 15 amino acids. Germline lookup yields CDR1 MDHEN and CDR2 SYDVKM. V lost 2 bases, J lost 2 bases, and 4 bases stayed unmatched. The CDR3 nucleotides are TGTGCCAGCAGTTTAGGGGGGGATTACACAGATACGCAGTATTTT. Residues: CASSLGGDYTDTQYF.

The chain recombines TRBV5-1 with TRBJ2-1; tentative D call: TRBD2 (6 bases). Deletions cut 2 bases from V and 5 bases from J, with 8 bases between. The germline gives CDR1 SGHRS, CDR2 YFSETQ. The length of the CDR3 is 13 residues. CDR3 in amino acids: CASSFGGNNEQFF. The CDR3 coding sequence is TGCGCCAGCAGCTTCGGCGGGAACAATGAGCAGTTCTTC.

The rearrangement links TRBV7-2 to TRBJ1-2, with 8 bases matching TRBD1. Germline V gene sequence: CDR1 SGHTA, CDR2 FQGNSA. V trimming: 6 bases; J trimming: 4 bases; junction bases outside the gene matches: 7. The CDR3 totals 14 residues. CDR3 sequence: CASRQAGQVYGYTF. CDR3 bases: TGTGCCAGCAGGCAAGCGGGACAGGTCTATGGCTACACCTTC.

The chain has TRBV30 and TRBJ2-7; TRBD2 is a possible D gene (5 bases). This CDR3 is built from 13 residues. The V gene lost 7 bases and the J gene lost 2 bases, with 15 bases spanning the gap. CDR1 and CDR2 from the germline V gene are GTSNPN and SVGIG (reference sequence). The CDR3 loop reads CASHRGSTYEQYF. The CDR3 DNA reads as TGTGCCTCCCATCGGGGTTCTACCTACGAGCAGTACTTC.

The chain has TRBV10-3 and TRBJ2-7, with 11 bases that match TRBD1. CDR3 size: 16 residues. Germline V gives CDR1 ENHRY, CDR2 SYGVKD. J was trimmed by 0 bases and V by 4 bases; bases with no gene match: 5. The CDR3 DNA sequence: TGTGCCATCAGTGCAGGGGGGACAGGGGGCTCCTACGAGCAGTACTTC. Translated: CAISAGGTGGSYEQYF.

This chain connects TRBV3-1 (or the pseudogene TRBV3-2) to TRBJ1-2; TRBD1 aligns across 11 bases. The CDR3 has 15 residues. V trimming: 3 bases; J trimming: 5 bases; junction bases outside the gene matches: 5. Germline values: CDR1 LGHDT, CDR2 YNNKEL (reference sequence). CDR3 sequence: CASSHWDRGEYGYTF. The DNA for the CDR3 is TGTGCCAGCAGCCACTGGGACAGGGGGGAGTATGGCTACACCTTC.

This chain's CDR3 is CASSYSISGDTEAFF. CDR3 coding DNA: TGTGCCAGCAGTTACTCGATCTCCGGGGACACTGAAGCTTTCTTT. The chain is built from TRBV6-5 and TRBJ1-1; D not resolved. V lost 0 bases and J lost 3, with 11 bases in between. Germline lookup yields CDR1 MNHEY and CDR2 SVGAGI. The CDR3 is made up of 15 amino acids.

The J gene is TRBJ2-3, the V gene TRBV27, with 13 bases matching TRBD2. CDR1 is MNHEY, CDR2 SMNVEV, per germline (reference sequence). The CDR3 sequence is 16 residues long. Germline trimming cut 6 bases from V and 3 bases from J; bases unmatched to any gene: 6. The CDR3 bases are TGTGCCAGCAGCCCAACTAGCGGGGGGGTAACAGATACGCAGTATTTT. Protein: CASSPTSGGVTDTQYF.

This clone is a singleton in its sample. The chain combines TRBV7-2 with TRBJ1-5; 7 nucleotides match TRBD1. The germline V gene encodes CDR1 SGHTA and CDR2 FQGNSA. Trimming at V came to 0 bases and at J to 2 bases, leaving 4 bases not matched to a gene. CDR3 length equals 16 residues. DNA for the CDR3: TGTGCCAGCAGCTTAGCAGGGGGCGCGGGCAATCAGCCCCAGCATTTT. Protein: CASSLAGGAGNQPQHF.

The CDR3 reads CAIGRGAGEAQETQYF. The CDR3 DNA is TGTGCCATCGGACGTGGGGCAGGCGAGGCTCAAGAGACCCAGTACTTC. The chain is built from TRBV10-3 and TRBJ2-5; tentative D call: TRBD1 (5 bases). The CDR3 totals 16 residues. Trimming shortened V by 8 bases and J by 2 bases, and 21 bases separated the two germline ends. Germline V gene lookup returns CDR1 ENHRY and CDR2 SYGVKD.

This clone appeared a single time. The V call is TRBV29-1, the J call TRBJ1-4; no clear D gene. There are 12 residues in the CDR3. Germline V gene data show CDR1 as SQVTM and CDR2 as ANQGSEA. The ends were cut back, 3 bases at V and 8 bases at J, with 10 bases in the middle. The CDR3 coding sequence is TGCAGCGTTGAGGAGGGTATCGAAAAACTGTTTTTT. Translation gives CSVEEGIEKLFF.

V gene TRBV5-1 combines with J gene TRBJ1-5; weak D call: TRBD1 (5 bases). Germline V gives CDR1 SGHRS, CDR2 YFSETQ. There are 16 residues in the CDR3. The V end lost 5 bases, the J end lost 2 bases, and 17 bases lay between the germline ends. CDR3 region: CASRGKVGGGNQPQHF. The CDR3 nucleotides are TGCGCCAGCAGGGGTAAGGTGGGGGGTGGCAATCAGCCCCAGCATTTT.

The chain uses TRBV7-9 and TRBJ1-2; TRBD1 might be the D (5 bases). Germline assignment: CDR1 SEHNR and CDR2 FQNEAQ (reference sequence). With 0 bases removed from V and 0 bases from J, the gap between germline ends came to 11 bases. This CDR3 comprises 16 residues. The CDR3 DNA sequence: TGTGCCAGCAGCTTAGCGGGGCGGCCCGCTAACTATGGCTACACCTTC. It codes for CASSLAGRPANYGYTF.

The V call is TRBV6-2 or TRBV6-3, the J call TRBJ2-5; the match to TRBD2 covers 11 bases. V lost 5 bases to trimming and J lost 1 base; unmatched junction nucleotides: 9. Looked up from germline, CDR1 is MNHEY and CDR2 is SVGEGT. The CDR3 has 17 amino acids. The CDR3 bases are TGTGCCAGCAGTCCCTCGAGACTAGCGGGGCCCCAAGAGACCCAGTACTTC. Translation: CASSPSRLAGPQETQYF.

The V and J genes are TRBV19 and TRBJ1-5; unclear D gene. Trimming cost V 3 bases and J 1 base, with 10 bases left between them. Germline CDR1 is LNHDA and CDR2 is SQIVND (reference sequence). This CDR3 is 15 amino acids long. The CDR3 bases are TGTGCCAGTAGTATGGGTCGGCGGAGCAATCAGCCCCAGCATTTT. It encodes CASSMGRRSNQPQHF.

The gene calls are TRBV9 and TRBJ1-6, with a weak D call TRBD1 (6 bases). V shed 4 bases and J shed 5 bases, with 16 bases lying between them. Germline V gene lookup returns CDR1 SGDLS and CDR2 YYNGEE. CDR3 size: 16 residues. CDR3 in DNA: TGTGCCAGCAGCCCTCGGGGGGGGGCTAATAATTCACCCCTCCACTTT. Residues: CASSPRGGANNSPLHF.

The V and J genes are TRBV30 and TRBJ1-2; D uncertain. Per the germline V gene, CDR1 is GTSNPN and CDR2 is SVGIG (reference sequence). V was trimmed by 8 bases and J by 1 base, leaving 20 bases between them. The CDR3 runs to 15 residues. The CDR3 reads CAQSPGSPGNYGYTF. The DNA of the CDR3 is TGTGCCCAATCACCGGGTTCACCCGGTAACTATGGCTACACCTTC.